This is a list of T cell receptor beta chains from one sample in a study of cytomegalovirus exposure and HLA in healthy donors. Generated by immunoSEQ multiplex PCR, the TCRdb table keeps only in-frame clones and is missing some. The sample includes about 120,000 clones, about four fifths of them seen just once. Sequenced: PBMCs. Source of these receptors: a woman aged 35 to 49 in good health and CMV-seronegative. The CDR3 runs from the conserved cysteine through the conserved F or W. The order of the fields is D gene, V gene, J gene, clone size, CDR3 protein, CDR3 DNA. The D gene is left open where the match is weak. Clone size, where shown, is once, few, many, or a class for clones that have expanded.

.	TRBV2	TRBJ1-2	.	CASSSLTGRMGYTF	TGTGCCAGCAGTTCGCTGACAGGTAGAATGGGCTACACCTTC
.	TRBV11-2	TRBJ2-1	.	CASSLRLHEQFF	TGTGCCAGCAGCTTAAGACTTCATGAGCAGTTCTTC
TRBD1	TRBV6-5	TRBJ1-1	.	CASSQQGAEAFF	TGTGCCAGCAGTCAACAGGGGGCCGAAGCTTTCTTT
TRBD1	TRBV4-1	TRBJ2-7	.	CASSQRGQGPYEQYF	TGCGCCAGCAGCCAACGCGGACAGGGGCCCTACGAGCAGTACTTC
TRBD2	TRBV30	TRBJ2-1	.	CAWSLPGLADYSYNEQFF	TGTGCCTGGAGCCTACCCGGACTAGCGGACTACTCCTACAATGAGCAGTTCTTC
.	TRBV14	TRBJ1-1	.	CASSQQNTEAFF	TGTGCCAGCAGCCAACAGAACACTGAAGCTTTCTTT
.	TRBV9	TRBJ2-7	.	CASSVDLRGEQYF	TGTGCCAGCAGCGTAGATCTCAGGGGCGAGCAGTACTTC
TRBD1	TRBV5-1	TRBJ1-4	.	CASSFSNRGGEKLFF	TGCGCCAGCAGCTTCTCCAACAGGGGCGGTGAAAAACTGTTTTTT
.	TRBV7-2	TRBJ2-5	.	CASSLGRLGIRETQYF	TGTGCCAGCAGCTTAGGGAGACTAGGGATACGGGAGACCCAGTACTTC
.	TRBV30	TRBJ1-1	.	CAWRAGVWATEAFF	TGTGCCTGGAGGGCGGGGGTTTGGGCCACTGAAGCTTTCTTT
.	TRBV2	TRBJ2-3	.	CASTGQSTDTQYF	TGTGCCAGCACCGGACAGAGCACAGATACGCAGTATTTT
.	TRBV2	TRBJ1-4	.	CASSGGSGSGEKLFF	TGTGCCAGCAGTGGAGGCTCAGGGTCCGGAGAAAAACTGTTTTTT
TRBD2	TRBV27	TRBJ2-1	.	CASYRGGAGLGCEQFF	TGTGCCAGCTATAGGGGGGGTGCGGGACTAGGGTGTGAGCAGTTCTTC
TRBD2	TRBV5-4	TRBJ2-2	.	CASSLAPTSAGELFF	TGTGCCAGCAGCTTGGCGCCGACTAGCGCCGGGGAGCTGTTTTTT
TRBD2	TRBV4-3	TRBJ2-7	.	CASSQDREGVYEQYF	TGCGCCAGCAGCCAAGACCGGGAGGGCGTCTACGAGCAGTACTTC
TRBD1	TRBV30	TRBJ1-5	.	CAWGPGQRNRPQHF	TGTGCCTGGGGCCCGGGACAGAGGAATCGGCCCCAGCATTTT
TRBD2	TRBV7-3	TRBJ2-2	.	CASSPRGGGLKTGELFF	TGTGCCAGCAGCCCAAGGGGCGGGGGGCTAAAGACCGGGGAGCTGTTTTTT
.	TRBV5-6	TRBJ2-3	.	CASSRDTDTQYF	TGTGCCAGCAGCCGGGACACAGATACGCAGTATTTT
TRBD1	TRBV28	TRBJ2-1	few	CASSFGQANEQFF	TGTGCCAGCAGTTTCGGACAGGCCAATGAGCAGTTCTTC
.	TRBV19	TRBJ1-6	.	CASSMTEVSPLHF	TGTGCCAGTAGTATGACCGAGGTATCACCCCTCCACTTT
TRBD2	TRBV5-4	TRBJ2-4	.	CASSPGVAGGHQNIQYF	TGTGCCAGCAGCCCTGGTGTAGCGGGAGGGCATCAAAACATTCAGTACTTC
.	TRBV27	TRBJ1-2	.	CASSSGPTGRGYGYTF	TGTGCCAGCAGTTCGGGCCCCACGGGTCGGGGCTATGGCTACACCTTC
.	TRBV19	TRBJ1-1	.	CASGRVNTEAFF	TGTGCCAGTGGCAGGGTAAACACTGAAGCTTTCTTT
TRBD1	TRBV19	TRBJ1-2	.	CASTPGTAANYGYTF	TGTGCCAGTACCCCCGGGACAGCAGCTAACTATGGCTACACCTTC
.	TRBV10-3	TRBJ1-1	.	CAISVGGRNTEAFF	TGTGCCATCAGTGTAGGCGGGAGGAACACTGAAGCTTTCTTT
.	TRBV10-1	TRBJ2-5	.	CASSESSARGETQYF	TGCGCCAGCAGTGAGTCGTCGGCGAGAGGCGAGACCCAGTACTTC
.	TRBV7-3	TRBJ1-1	.	CARESNSNTEAFF	TGTGCCAGGGAGAGCAACTCGAACACTGAAGCTTTCTTT
.	TRBV5-1	TRBJ1-2	few	CASSLETADGYTF	TGCGCCAGCAGCTTGGAGACAGCTGATGGCTACACCTTC
TRBD1	TRBV18	TRBJ1-2	.	CASSPTGDWRNGYTF	TGTGCCAGCTCACCCACAGGGGATTGGCGTAATGGCTACACCTTC
.	TRBV9	TRBJ2-5	.	CASSASIGSETQYF	TGTGCCAGCAGCGCCTCTATCGGGTCGGAGACCCAGTACTTC
TRBD1	TRBV6-1	TRBJ1-2	.	CASSATYTGTGNYGYTF	TGTGCCAGCAGTGCGACTTACACCGGGACAGGAAACTATGGCTACACCTTC
TRBD1	TRBV10-2	TRBJ1-2	.	CASSESGQGGGYTF	TGCGCCAGCAGTGAGTCGGGACAGGGAGGCGGCTACACCTTC
TRBD2	TRBV5-6	TRBJ2-5	few	CASILLAGGRETQYF	TGTGCCAGCATACTTCTAGCGGGAGGGAGAGAGACCCAGTACTTC
TRBD1	TRBV6-1	TRBJ1-1	.	CASSEGTGIWSTEAFF	TGTGCCAGCAGTGAGGGGACAGGAATTTGGAGCACTGAAGCTTTCTTT
.	TRBV11-2	TRBJ2-2	.	CASSPIVGLFF	TGTGCCAGCAGTCCTATTGTTGGGCTGTTTTTT
.	TRBV9	TRBJ1-1	.	CASSVGPNTEAFF	TGTGCCAGCAGCGTTGGGCCGAACACTGAAGCTTTCTTT
TRBD1	TRBV28	TRBJ2-1	.	CASRAGTGADEQFF	TGTGCCAGCAGGGCCGGGACAGGGGCTGATGAGCAGTTCTTC
TRBD1	TRBV28	TRBJ1-2	.	CASRTQGASNYGYTF	TGTGCCAGCAGGACCCAGGGGGCGTCAAACTATGGCTACACCTTC
.	TRBV6-5	TRBJ1-5	.	CASSAGPVNQPQHF	TGTGCCAGCAGCGCGGGGCCGGTCAATCAGCCCCAGCATTTT
.	TRBV6-1	TRBJ2-5	.	CASSRIGRETQYF	TGTGCCAGCAGTCGGATCGGGAGAGAGACCCAGTACTTC
.	TRBV7-2	TRBJ2-1	.	CASSLRTQVYEQFF	TGTGCCAGCAGCTTAAGAACCCAGGTTTATGAGCAGTTCTTC
.	TRBV28	TRBJ2-3	few	CASSYLTDTQYF	TGTGCCAGCAGTTATTTAACAGATACGCAGTATTTT
.	TRBV27	TRBJ1-5	.	CASSFGGTRDQPQHF	TGTGCCAGCAGTTTTGGGGGCACAAGGGATCAGCCCCAGCATTTT
.	TRBV5-5	TRBJ1-4	.	CASGPGVSEKLFF	TGTGCCAGCGGACCAGGGGTTTCTGAAAAACTGTTTTTT
TRBD1	TRBV5-1	TRBJ1-6	once	CASSSRDSKNSPLHF	TGCGCCAGCAGCTCCCGGGACAGCAAAAATTCACCCCTCCACTTT
.	TRBV7-9	TRBJ2-7	.	CASSTGGASYEQYF	TGTGCCAGCAGCACCGGCGGAGCTTCCTACGAGCAGTACTTC